The sequence of this T cell receptor beta chain was determined in a study of blood T cell repertoires in COVID-19. V was shortened by 3 bases and J by 2 bases, with 14 bases between the two germline ends. The germline gives CDR1 SGHTS, CDR2 YDEGEE. The CDR3 contains 15 residues. TCRdb keeps only in-frame clones here, not all; method: immunoSEQ multiplex PCR. The sample holds about 410,000 clones, 70% to 90% seen once. The origin of this receptor is a woman between 25 and 40 years old with active or convalescent COVID-19. The chain uses TRBV5-8 and TRBJ2-5, with D hard to call. The specimen was peripheral blood. The CDR3 is CASSSWAVGQETQYF. The CDR3 nucleotides read TGTGCCAGCAGCTCGTGGGCTGTGGGTCAAGAGACCCAGTACTTC.